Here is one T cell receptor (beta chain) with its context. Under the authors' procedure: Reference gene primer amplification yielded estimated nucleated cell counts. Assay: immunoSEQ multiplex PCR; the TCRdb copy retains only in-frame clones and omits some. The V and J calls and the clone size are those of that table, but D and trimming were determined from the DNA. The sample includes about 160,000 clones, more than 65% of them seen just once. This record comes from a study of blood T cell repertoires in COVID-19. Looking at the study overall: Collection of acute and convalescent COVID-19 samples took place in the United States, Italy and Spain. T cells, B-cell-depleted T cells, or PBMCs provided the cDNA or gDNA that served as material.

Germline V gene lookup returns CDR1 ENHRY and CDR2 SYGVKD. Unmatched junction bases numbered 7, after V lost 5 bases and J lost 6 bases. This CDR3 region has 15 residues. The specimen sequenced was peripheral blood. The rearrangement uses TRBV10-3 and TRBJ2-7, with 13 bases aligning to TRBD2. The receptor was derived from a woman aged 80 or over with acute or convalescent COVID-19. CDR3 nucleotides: TGTGCCATCAGTACCGGACTAGCGGGAGTAGGCGAGCAGTACTTC. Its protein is CAISTGLAGVGEQYF.